This T cell receptor (beta chain) was captured by sequencing in a study of regulatory T cells in long-lasting Graves disease. General study results and limits: In persistent patients, shared public clonotypes (around 2,500) outnumbered those in new patients (around 1,000). Persistent cases favored TRBV28, TRBJ1-2 and TRBJ2-5.

This CDR3 is built from 14 residues. V was shortened by 2 bases and J by 6 bases, with 14 bases between the two germline ends. This clonotype was seen ten or more times. Its antigen is still unknown. Time point described: persistent/refractory GD, antithyroid drugs over 5 years with positive TRAb. PBMC-extracted RNA yielded the TCR library. Each of the patients was recruited from an endocrinology department situated in Xi'an, China. Arm-PCR of CDR3 regions and iRepertoire HTBI primers were the basis on which TCR beta libraries were built. MiXCR, applied by TCRdb to the multiplex PCR reads, yields one record per CDR3 protein. The sample contains 350,000 to 450,000 distinct CDR3 sequences, less than 25% of which appear only once.

The V gene is TRBV12-3 or TRBV12-4, the J gene TRBJ2-7, with D possibly matching TRBD1 (6 bases). This TCR was sampled from a female donor with Graves disease. Specimen: peripheral blood mononuclear cells (PBMCs), collected when the disease was refractory, from a patient treated with antithyroid drugs. The CDR3 DNA follows: TGTGCCAGCAGTTTAAGTTCAGGGGTTGGCGAGCAGTACTTC. Translating gives CASSLSSGVGEQYF.